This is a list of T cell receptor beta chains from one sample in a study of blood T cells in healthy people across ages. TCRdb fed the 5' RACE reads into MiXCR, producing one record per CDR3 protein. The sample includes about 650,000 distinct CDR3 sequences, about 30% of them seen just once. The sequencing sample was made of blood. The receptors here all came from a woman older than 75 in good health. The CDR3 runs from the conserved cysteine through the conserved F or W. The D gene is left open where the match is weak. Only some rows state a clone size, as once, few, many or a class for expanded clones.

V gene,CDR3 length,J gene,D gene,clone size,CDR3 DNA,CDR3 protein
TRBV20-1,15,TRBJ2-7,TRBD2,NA,TGCAGTCCAAAACAACGACTAGCCTCCTACAATGAGCAGTACTTC,CSPKQRLASYNEQYF
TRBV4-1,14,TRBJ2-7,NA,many,TGCGCCAGCAGCCAAGATAGCAGGGCCTACGAGCAGTACTTC,CASSQDSRAYEQYF
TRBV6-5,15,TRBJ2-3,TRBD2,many,TGTGCCAGCTCTGCGGGGGGGCCGATCACAGATACGCAGTATTTT,CASSAGGPITDTQYF
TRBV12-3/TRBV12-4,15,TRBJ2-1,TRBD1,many,TGTGCCAGCAGTTCCGGGACAGGGGCTTTAGATGAGCAGTTCTTC,CASSSGTGALDEQFF
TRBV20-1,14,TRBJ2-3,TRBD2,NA,TGCAGTGCGAGGTGGCGGGGGTACCCAGATACGCAGTATTTT,CSARWRGYPDTQYF
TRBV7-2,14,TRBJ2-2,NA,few,TGTGCCAGCAGCCGGGACGTTCTCACCGGGGAGCTGTTTTTT,CASSRDVLTGELFF
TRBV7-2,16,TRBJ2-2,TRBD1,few,TGTGCCAGCAAAACCTCGACAGGGGGGCGGACCGGGGAGCTGTTTTTT,CASKTSTGGRTGELFF
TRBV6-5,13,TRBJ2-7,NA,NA,TGTGCCAGCAGATACGACTATTGGTACGAGCAGTACTTC,CASRYDYWYEQYF
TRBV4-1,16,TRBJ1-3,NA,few,TGCGCCAGCAGCCAAGATCTAGGGGACTCTGGAAACACCATATATTTT,CASSQDLGDSGNTIYF
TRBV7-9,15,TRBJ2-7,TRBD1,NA,TGTGCCAGCAGCAACCGGACAGGGGCCCTCTACGAGCAGTACTTC,CASSNRTGALYEQYF
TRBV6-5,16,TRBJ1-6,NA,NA,TGCGCCAGTACGGAGTACGGAGGAGGGCGAGTTGGGCCCCTCCACTTT,CASTEYGGGRVGPLHF
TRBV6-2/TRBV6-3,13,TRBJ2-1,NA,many,TGTGCCAGCAGTGCACAGGTGTACAATGAGCAGTTCTTC,CASSAQVYNEQFF
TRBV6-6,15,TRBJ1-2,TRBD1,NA,TGTGCCGGCAGTTCGCGACAGGGGGCCTATGGAGGCTACACCTTC,CAGSSRQGAYGGYTF
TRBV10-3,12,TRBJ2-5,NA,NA,TGTGCCAGCAGTGAGAACGTCGAGACCCAGTACTTC,CASSENVETQYF
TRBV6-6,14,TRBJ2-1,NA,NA,TGTGCCAGCAGCGAACACGGAGGGCGGAATGAGCAGTTCTTC,CASSEHGGRNEQFF
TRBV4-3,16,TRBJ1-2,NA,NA,TGCGCCAGCAGCCAAGGATCGATGGCGCCCAACTATGGCTACACCTTC,CASSQGSMAPNYGYTF
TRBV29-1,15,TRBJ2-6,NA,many,TGCAGCGTTGGGGCGGGGGCATCTGGGGCCAACGTCCTGACTTTC,CSVGAGASGANVLTF
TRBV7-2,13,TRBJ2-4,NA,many,TGTGCCAGCAGCTTAGTTAGCAAAAACATTCAGTACTTC,CASSLVSKNIQYF
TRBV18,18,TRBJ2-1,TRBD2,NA,TGTGCCAGCTCACCACTTACATATAGCGGGGGTCTAAGCGATGAGCAGTTCTTC,CASSPLTYSGGLSDEQFF
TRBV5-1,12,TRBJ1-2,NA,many,TGCGCCAGCAGCTCTCAAGGGCGAGAACACACCTTC,CASSSQGREHTF
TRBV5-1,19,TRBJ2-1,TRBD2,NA,TGCGCCAGCAGCACCTGGGGACTAGCGGGGGGGAGCTCCTACAATGAGCAGTTCTTC,CASSTWGLAGGSSYNEQFF
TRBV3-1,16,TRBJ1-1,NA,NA,TGTGCCAGCAGCCGAAGTCACGGTTTGACGAACACTGAAGCTTTCTTT,CASSRSHGLTNTEAFF
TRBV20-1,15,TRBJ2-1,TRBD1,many,TGCAGTGCTACAGAAGGAGGACAGGTCTACAATGAGCAGTTCTTC,CSATEGGQVYNEQFF
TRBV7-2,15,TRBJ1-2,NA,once,TGTGCCAGCAGCCCAAAGGGGCTCCAGATCCTTGGTTACACCTTC,CASSPKGLQILGYTF